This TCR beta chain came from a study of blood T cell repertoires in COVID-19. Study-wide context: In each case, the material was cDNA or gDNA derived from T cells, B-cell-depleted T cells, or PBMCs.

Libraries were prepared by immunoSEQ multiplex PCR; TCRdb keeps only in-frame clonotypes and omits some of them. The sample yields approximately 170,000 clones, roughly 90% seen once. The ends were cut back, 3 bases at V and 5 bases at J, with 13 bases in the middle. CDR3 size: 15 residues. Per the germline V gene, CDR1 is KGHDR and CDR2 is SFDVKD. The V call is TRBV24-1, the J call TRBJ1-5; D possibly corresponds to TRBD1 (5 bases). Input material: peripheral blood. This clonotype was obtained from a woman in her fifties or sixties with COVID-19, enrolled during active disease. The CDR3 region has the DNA TGTGCCACCAGTGATACAGGTTTAGAGGATCAGCCCCAGCATTTT. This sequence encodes CATSDTGLEDQPQHF.